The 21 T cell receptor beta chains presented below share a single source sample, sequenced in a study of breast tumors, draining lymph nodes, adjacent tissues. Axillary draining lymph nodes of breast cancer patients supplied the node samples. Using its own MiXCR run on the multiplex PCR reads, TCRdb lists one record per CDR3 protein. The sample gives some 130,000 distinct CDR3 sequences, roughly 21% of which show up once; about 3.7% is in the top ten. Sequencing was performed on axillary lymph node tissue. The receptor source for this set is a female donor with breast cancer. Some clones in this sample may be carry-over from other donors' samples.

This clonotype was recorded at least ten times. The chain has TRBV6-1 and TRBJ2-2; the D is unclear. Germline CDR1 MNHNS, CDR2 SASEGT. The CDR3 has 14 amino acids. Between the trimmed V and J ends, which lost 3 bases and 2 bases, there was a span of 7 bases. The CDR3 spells CASSDPINTGELFF. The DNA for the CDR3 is TGTGCCAGCAGTGACCCGATTAACACCGGGGAGCTGTTTTTT.

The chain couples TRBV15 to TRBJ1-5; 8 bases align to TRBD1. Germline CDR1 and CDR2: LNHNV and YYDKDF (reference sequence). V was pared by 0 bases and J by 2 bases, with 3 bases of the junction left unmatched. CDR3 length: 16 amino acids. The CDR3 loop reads CATSRDQGAGNQPQHF. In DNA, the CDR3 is TGTGCCACCAGCAGAGATCAGGGGGCGGGCAATCAGCCCCAGCATTTT.

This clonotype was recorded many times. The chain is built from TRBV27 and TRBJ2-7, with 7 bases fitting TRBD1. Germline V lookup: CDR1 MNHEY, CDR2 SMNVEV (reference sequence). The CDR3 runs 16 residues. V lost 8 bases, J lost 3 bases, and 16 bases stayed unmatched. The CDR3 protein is CASGDYRGSRVYEQYF. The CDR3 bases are TGTGCCAGCGGAGATTACAGGGGTTCCAGAGTCTACGAGCAGTACTTC.

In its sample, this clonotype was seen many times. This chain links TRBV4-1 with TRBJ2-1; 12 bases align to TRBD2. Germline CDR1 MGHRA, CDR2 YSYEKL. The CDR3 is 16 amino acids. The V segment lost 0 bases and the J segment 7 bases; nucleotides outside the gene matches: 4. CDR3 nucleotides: TGCGCCAGCAGCCAAGAAGCTAGCGGGGGGGTAAATGAGCAGTTCTTC. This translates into CASSQEASGGVNEQFF.

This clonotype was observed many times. The CDR3 nucleotides are TGCGCCAGCAGCACCGGGAGGGATACTAATGAAAAACTGTTTTTT. It yields the protein CASSTGRDTNEKLFF. This chain links TRBV5-1 with TRBJ1-4; no definite D call. Germline CDR1 is SGHRS and CDR2 is YFSETQ. The CDR3 is 15 amino acids. Trimming cost V 4 bases and J 2 bases, with 12 bases left between them.

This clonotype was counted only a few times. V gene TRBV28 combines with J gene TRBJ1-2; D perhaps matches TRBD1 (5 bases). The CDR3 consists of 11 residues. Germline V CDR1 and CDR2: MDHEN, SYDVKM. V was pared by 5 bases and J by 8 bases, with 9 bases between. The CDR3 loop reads CASSNRWGYTF. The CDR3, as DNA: TGTGCCAGCAGTAACAGGTGGGGCTACACCTTC.

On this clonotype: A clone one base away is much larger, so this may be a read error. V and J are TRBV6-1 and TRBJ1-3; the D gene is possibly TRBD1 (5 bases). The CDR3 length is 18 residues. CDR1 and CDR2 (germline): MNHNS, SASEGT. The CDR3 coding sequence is TGTGCCAGCAGTGACAGGGTAACCTTCCGTAGCTCTGGAAACACCATGTATTTT. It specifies CASSDRVTFRSSGNTMYF.

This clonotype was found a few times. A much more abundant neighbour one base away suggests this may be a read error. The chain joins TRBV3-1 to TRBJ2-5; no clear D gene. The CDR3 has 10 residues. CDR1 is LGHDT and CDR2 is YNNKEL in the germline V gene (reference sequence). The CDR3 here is CASSQETQCF. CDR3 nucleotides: TGTGCCAGCAGCCAAGAGACCCAGTGCTTC.

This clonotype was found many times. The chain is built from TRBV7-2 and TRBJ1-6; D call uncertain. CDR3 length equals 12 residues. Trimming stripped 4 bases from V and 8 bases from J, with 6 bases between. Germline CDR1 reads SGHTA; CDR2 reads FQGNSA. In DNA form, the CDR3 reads TGTGCCAGCAGCTCCCGATATTCACCCCTCCACTTT. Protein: CASSSRYSPLHF.

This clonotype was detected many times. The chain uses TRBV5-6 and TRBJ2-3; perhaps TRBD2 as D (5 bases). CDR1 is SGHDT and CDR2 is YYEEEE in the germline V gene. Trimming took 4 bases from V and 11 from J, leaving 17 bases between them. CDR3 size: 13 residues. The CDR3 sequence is CASSPPTPRVQYF. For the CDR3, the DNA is TGTGCCAGCAGCCCGCCGACCCCGAGGGTGCAGTATTTT. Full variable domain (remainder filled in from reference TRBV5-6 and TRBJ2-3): DAGVTQSPTHLIKTRGQQVTLRCSPKSGHDTVSWYQQALGQGPQFIFQYYEEEERQRGNFPDRFSGHQFPNYSSELNVNALLLGDSALYLCASSPPTPRVQYFGPGTRLTVL.

As DNA, the CDR3 is TGTGCCAGCAGGGGCGCGAACACCGGGGAGCTGTTTTTT. This codes for CASRGANTGELFF. The chain uses TRBV6-1 and TRBJ2-2; D remains unclear. V was clipped by 6 bases and J by 0 bases, with 5 bases between them. The CDR3 has 13 residues. Germline V gene sequence: CDR1 MNHNS, CDR2 SASEGT.

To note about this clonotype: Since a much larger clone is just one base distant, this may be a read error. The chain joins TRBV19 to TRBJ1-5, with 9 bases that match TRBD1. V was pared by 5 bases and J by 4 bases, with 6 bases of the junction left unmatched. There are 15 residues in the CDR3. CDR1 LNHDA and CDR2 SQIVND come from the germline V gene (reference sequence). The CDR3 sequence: CASSYLTGGNQPQHF. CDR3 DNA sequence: TGTGCCAGTAGTTATCTGACAGGGGGTAATCAGCCCCAGCATTTT.

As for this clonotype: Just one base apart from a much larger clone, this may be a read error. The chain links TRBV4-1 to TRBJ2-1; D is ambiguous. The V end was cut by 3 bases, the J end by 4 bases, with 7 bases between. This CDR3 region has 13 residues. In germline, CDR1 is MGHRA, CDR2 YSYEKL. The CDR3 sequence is CASSHHQYNEQFF. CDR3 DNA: TGCGCCAGCAGCCACCACCAATACAATGAGCAGTTCTTC.

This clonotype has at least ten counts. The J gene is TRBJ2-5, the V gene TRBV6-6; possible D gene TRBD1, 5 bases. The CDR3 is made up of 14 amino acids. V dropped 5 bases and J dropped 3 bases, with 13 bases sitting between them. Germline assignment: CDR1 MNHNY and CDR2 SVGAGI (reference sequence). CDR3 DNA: TGTGCCAGCAGTCTACCCTTCAGGGAAGAGACCCAGTACTTC. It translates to CASSLPFREETQYF.

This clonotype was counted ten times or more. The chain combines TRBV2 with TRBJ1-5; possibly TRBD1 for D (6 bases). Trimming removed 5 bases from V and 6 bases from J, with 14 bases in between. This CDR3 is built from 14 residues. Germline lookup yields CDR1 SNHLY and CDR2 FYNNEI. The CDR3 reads CASSFQGSRQPQHF. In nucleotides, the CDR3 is TGTGCCAGCAGTTTCCAGGGGTCGCGTCAGCCCCAGCATTTT.

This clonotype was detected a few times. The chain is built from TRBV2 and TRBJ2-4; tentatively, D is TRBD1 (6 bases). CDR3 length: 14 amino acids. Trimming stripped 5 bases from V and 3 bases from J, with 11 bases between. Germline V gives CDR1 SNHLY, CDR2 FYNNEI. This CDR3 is CASSLQGGKNIQYF. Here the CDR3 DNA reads TGTGCCAGCAGTTTACAGGGTGGCAAAAACATTCAGTACTTC.

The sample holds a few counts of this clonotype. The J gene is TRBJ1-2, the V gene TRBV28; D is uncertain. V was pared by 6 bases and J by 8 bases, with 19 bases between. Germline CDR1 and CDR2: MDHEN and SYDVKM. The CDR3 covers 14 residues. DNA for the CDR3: TGTGCCAGCAGCTCCATCGGGCCCGGTTTCGGCTACACCTTC. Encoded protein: CASSSIGPGFGYTF.

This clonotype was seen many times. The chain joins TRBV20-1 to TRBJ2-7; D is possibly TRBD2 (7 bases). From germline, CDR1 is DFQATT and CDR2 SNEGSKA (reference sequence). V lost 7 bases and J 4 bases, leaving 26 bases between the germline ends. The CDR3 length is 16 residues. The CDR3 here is CSVSSWVGGPSYEQYF. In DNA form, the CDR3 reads TGCAGTGTTTCATCATGGGTGGGGGGGCCTTCTTACGAGCAGTACTTC.

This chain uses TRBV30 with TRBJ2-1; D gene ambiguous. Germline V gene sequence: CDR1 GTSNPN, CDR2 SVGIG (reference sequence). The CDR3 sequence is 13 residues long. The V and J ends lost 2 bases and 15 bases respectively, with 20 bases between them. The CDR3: CAWSPNPRASGFF. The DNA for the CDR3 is TGTGCCTGGAGTCCGAACCCCCGGGCCTCAGGGTTCTTC. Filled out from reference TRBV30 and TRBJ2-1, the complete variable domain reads SQTIHQWPATLVQPVGSPLSLECTVEGTSNPNLYWYRQAAGRGLQLLFYSVGIGQISSEVPQNLSASRPQDRQFILSSKKLLLSDSGFYLCAWSPNPRASGFFGPGTRLTVL.

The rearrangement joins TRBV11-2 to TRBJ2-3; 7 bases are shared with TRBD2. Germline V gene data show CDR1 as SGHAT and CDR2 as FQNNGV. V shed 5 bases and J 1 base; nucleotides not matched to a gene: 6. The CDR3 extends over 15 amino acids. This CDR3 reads CASSNQREGTDTQYF. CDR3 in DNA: TGTGCCAGCAGCAACCAGCGGGAAGGCACAGATACGCAGTATTTT.

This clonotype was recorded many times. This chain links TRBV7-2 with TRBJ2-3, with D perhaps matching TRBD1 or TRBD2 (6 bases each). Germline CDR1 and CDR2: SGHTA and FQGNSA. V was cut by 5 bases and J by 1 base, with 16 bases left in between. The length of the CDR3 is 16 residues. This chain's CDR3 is CASSPQLRGGTDTQYF. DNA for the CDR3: TGTGCCAGCAGCCCCCAGTTAAGGGGGGGCACAGATACGCAGTATTTT.